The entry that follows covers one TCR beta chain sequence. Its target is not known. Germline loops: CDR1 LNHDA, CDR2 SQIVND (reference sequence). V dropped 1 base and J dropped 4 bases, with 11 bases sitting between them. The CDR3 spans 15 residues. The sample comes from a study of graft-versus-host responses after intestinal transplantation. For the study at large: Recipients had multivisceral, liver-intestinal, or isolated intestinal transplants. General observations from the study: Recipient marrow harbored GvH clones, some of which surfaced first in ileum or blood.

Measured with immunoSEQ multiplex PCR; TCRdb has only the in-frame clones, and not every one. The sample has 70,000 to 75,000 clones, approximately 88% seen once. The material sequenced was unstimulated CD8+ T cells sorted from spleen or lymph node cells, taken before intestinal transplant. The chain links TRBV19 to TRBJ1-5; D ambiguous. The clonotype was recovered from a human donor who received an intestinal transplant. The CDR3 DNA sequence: TGTGCCAGTAGTATAGGATTCTACGGGAATCAGCCCCAGCATTTT. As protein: CASSIGFYGNQPQHF.